One and the same sample provided the 4 T cell receptor beta chains below, sequenced in a study of T cells in Graves' hyperthyroidism and ophthalmopathy. Regions amplified from RNA transcripts were the TCR beta CDR3 regions. HTBI primers drove first-round RT-PCR of the TCR CDR3. TCRdb independently ran MiXCR on the multiplex PCR reads; one entry per CDR3 protein. The top ten hold roughly 19% of the sample, which has 540,000 or so distinct CDR3 sequences, around 42% seen once. Sequencing used peripheral blood or thyroid tissue (not recorded which). The receptors derive from an adult woman with Graves' disease, either hyperthyroidism or ophthalmopathy (not recorded which).

CDR3 region: CASSQLAGVLEQYF. For the CDR3, the DNA is TGTGCCAGCAGCCAGCTAGCGGGAGTACTCGAGCAGTACTTC. The chain has TRBV7-2 and TRBJ2-7, with TRBD2 identical over 10 bases. Germline V lookup: CDR1 SGHTA, CDR2 FQGNSA. V trimming: 5 bases; J trimming: 6 bases; junction bases outside the gene matches: 7. The length of the CDR3 is 14 residues.

Notes on this clonotype: At one of its ends the junction is not consistent with the germline gene, which may arise from a read error. V is TRBV7-8 and J is TRBJ2-7; 8 positions match TRBD1. CDR1 is SGHVS, CDR2 FQNEAQ, per germline. The CDR3 is 15 amino acids. The CDR3 sequence: CASSQARGQEYEQYF. The CDR3 nucleotides read TGCGCCAGCAGCCAAGCGCGGGGACAGGAATACGAGCAGTACTTC. The variable domain in full, with the rest retrieved from reference TRBV7-8 and TRBJ2-7, is GAGVSQSPRYKVAKRGQDVALRCDPISGHVSLFWYQQALGQGPEFLTYFQNEAQLDKSGLPSDRFFAERPEGSVSTLKIQRTQQEDSAVYLCASSQARGQEYEQYFGPGTRLTVT.

Regarding this clonotype: Mismatch with germline at one junction end may stem from a read error. Written as DNA, the CDR3 is TGCGCCAGCAGCTTAGCCGCGCCGCGACAGGGGGCCTACGAGCAGTACTTC. Its protein is CASSLAAPRQGAYEQYF. V and J are TRBV7-9 and TRBJ2-7, with TRBD1 matching 9 bases. The CDR3 consists of 17 residues. Germline CDR1 reads SEHNR; CDR2 reads FQNEAQ (reference sequence).

This clonotype was counted a few times. The CDR3: CASSAFGEALGPYEQYF. In DNA form, the CDR3 reads TGTGCCAGCAGTGCCTTCGGGGAGGCACTGGGCCCCTACGAGCAGTACTTC. The rearrangement links TRBV28 to TRBJ2-7; tentatively, D is TRBD2 (6 bases). The germline gives CDR1 MDHEN, CDR2 SYDVKM. The CDR3 has 17 amino acids. V lost 5 bases, J lost 2 bases, and 22 bases lay in between.